This T cell receptor beta chain stems from a study of T cell repertoires in cytomegalovirus infection. Study at large: CMV infection plus the matching HLA type was flagged by public TCR beta signatures. General study points: Based on cumulative public TCR beta family frequency, carriers of CMV plus the relevant HLA were identified. HLA-C-restricted CMV clonotypes gave the most frequent clonotype in two of eight donors.

This clonotype came up a few times. Its antigen remains unknown. The J segment lost 4 bases and the V segment lost 5 bases, leaving 9 bases of the junction unmatched. Germline V lookup: CDR1 SGHTA, CDR2 FQGTGA. The CDR3 has 16 residues. One entry per CDR3 protein results from TCRdb running MiXCR on the reads. The sample includes some 920,000 distinct CDR3 sequences, roughly 30% of them seen just once. The sequence derives from a human donor in good health (CMV status not recorded). Some clones in this sample may be carry-over from other donors' samples. V and J are TRBV7-3 and TRBJ2-3, with 10 bases identical to TRBD2. Sequences were derived from cultured CD8+ T cells from PBMCs, sampled from culture after CMV antigen stimulation. The DNA of the CDR3 is TGTGCCAGCAGCCCATGGGGGCTAGCGGGGGCAGATACGCAGTATTTT. Its translation is CASSPWGLAGADTQYF.